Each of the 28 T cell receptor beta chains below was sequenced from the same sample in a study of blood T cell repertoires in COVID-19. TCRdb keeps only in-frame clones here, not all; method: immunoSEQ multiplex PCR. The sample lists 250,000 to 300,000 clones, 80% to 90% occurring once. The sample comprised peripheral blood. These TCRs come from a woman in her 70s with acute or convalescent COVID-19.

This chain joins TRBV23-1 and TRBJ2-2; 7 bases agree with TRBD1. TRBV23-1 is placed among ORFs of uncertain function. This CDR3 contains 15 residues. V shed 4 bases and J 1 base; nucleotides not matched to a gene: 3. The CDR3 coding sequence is TGCGCCAGCAGTCCTCGGGACAGGAACACCGGGGAGCTGTTTTTT. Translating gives CASSPRDRNTGELFF.

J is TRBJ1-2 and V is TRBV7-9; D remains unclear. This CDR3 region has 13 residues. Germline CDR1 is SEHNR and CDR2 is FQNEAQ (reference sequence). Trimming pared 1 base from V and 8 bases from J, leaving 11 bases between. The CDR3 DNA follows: TGTGCCAGCAGCTTAGAGCAGGAGGGCGGCTACACCTTC. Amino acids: CASSLEQEGGYTF. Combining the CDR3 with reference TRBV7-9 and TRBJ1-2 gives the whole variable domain DTGVSQNPRHKITKRGQNVTFRCDPISEHNRLYWYRQTLGQGPEFLTYFQNEAQLEKSRLLSDRFSAERPKGSFSTLEIQRTEQGDSAMYLCASSLEQEGGYTFGSGTRLTVV.

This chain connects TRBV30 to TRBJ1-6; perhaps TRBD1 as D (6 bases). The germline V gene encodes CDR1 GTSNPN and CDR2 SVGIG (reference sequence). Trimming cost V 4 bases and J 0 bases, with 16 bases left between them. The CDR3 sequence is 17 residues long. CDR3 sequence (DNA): TGTGCCTGGACCCTTCTTACAGGGAGCTCCTATAATTCACCCCTCCACTTT. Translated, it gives CAWTLLTGSSYNSPLHF.

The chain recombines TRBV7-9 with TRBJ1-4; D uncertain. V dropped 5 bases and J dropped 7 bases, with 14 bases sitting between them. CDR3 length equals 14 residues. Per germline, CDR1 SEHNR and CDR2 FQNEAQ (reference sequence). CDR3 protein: CASSNVMSGEKLFF. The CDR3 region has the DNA TGTGCCAGCAGCAACGTGATGAGTGGTGAAAAACTGTTTTTT.

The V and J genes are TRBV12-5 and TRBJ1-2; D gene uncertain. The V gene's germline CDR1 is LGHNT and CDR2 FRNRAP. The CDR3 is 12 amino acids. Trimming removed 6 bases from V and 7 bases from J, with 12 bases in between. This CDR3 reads CASGRAGPGYTF. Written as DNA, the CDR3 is TGTGCTAGTGGCCGTGCGGGTCCTGGCTACACCTTC.

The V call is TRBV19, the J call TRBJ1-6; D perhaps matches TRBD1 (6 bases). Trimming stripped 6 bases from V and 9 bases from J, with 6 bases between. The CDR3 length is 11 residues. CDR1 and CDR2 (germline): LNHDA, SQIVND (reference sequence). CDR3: CASRDSSPLHF. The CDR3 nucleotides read TGTGCCAGTAGGGACAGTTCACCCCTCCACTTT. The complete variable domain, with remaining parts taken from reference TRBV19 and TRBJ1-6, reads DGGITQSPKYLFRKEGQNVTLSCEQNLNHDAMYWYRQDPGQGLRLIYYSQIVNDFQKGDIAEGYSVSREKKESFPLTVTSAQKNPTAFYLCASRDSSPLHFGNGTRLTVT.

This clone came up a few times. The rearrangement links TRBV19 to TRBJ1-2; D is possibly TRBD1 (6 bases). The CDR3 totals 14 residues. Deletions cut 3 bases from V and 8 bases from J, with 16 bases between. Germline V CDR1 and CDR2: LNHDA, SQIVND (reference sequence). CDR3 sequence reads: CASSIFLGGYGYTF. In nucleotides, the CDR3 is TGTGCCAGTAGTATTTTTCTTGGGGGCTACGGCTACACCTTC.

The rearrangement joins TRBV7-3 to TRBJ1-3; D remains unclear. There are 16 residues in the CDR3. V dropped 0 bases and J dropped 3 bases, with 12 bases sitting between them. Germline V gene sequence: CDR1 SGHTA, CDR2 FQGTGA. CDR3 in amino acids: CASSLTSEGFGNTIYF. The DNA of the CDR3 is TGTGCCAGCAGCTTAACGTCGGAGGGATTTGGAAACACCATATATTTT.

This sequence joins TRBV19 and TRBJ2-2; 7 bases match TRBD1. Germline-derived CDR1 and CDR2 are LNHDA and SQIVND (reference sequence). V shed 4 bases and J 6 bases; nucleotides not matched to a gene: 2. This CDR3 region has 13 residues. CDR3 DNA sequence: TGTGCCAGTAGTACCCAGGGGGCCGGGGAGCTGTTTTTT. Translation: CASSTQGAGELFF.

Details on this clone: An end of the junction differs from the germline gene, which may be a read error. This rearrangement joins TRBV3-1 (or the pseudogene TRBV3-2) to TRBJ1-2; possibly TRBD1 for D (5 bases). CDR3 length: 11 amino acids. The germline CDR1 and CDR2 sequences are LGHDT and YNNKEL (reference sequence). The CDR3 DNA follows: TGTGCCAGCAGCCGCAGGGATGGCTACACCTTT. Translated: CASSRRDGYTF.

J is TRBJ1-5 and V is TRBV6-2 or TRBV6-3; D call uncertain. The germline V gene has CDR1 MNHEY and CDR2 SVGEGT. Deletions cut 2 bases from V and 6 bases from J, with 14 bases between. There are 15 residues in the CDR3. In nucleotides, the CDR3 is TGTGCCAGCAGTTACCGCCGGGGTGTTAGTCAGCCCCAGCATTTT. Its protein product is CASSYRRGVSQPQHF.

CDR3 protein: CASSTGQGLSSPLHF. CDR3 in DNA: TGTGCCAGCAGCACAGGACAGGGGCTTAGTTCACCCCTCCACTTT. The chain employs TRBV5-5 and TRBJ1-6; 9 bases fit TRBD1. The CDR3 is 15 amino acids. Germline-derived CDR1 and CDR2 are SGHKS and YYEKEE (reference sequence). The V gene end was trimmed by 4 bases and the J gene end by 9 bases; junction bases not matched to a gene: 8.

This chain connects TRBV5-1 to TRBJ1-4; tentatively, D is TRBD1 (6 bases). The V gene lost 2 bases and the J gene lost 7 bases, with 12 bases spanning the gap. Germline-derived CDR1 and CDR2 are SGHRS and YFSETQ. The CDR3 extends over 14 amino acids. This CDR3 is CASSFQGQSEKLFF. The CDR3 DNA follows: TGCGCCAGCAGCTTCCAGGGGCAAAGTGAAAAACTGTTTTTT.

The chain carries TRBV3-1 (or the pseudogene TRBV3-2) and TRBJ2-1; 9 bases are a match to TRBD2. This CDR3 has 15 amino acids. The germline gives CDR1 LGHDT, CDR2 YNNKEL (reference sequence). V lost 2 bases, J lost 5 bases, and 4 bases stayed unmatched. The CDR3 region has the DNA TGTGCCAGCAGCCAACGCGGGGGGGTGAACAATGAGCAGTTCTTC. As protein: CASSQRGGVNNEQFF.

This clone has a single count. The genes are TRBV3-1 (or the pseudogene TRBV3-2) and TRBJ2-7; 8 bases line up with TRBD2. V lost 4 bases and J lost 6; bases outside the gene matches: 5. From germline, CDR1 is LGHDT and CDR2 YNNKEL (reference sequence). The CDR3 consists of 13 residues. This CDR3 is CASSRPGGSEQYF. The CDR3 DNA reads TGTGCCAGCAGCCGACCGGGGGGGTCCGAGCAGTACTTC.

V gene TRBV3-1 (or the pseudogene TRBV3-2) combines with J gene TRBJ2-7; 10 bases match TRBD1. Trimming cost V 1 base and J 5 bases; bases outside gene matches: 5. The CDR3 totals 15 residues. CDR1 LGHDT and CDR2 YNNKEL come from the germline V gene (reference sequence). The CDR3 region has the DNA TGTGCCAGCAGCCAAGGACAGGGGGCTTTGAACGAGCAGTACTTC. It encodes CASSQGQGALNEQYF.

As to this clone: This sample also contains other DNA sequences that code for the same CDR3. This CDR3 is CASSPLRAGGNTGELFF. The CDR3 bases are TGTGCCAGCAGTCCCCTAAGGGCGGGGGGGAACACCGGGGAGCTGTTTTTT. The rearrangement links TRBV6-6 to TRBJ2-2, with 8 bases aligning to TRBD2. The CDR3 consists of 17 residues. Per germline, CDR1 MNHNY and CDR2 SVGAGI (reference sequence). The V and J ends lost 5 bases and 1 base, in that order; junction bases with no gene match: 9.

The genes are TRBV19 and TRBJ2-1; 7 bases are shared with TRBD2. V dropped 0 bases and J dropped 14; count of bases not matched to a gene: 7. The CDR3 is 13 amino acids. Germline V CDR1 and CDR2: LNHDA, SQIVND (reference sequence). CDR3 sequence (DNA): TGTGCCAGTAGTATAGACTCAGCGGGGAGGGAGTTCTTC. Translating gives CASSIDSAGREFF.

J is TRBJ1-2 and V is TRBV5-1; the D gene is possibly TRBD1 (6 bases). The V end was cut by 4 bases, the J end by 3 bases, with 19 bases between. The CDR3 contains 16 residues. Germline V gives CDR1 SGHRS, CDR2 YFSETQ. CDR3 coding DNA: TGCGCCAGCAGCCAACAGACGGACAGCGCCCACTATGGCTACACCTTC. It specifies CASSQQTDSAHYGYTF. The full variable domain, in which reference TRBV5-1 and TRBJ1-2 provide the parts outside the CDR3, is KAGVTQTPRYLIKTRGQQVTLSCSPISGHRSVSWYQQTPGQGLQFLFEYFSETQRNKGNFPGRFSGRQFSNSRSEMNVSTLELGDSALYLCASSQQTDSAHYGYTFGSGTRLTVV.

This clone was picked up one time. Here the CDR3 reads CASSQGMDIYHGYTF. CDR3 sequence (DNA): TGTGCCAGCAGCCAGGGTATGGACATCTACCATGGCTACACCTTC. The genes are TRBV3-1 (or the pseudogene TRBV3-2) and TRBJ1-2; TRBD1 might be the D (5 bases). The CDR3 sequence is 15 residues long. Germline V gene lookup returns CDR1 LGHDT and CDR2 YNNKEL (reference sequence). The V gene lost 3 bases and the J gene lost 6 bases, with 17 bases spanning the gap.

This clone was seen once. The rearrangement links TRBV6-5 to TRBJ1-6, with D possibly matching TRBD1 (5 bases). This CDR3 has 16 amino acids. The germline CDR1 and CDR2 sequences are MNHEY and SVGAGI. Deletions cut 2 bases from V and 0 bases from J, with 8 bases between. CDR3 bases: TGTGCCAGCAGTTACGCGGGACGCTCCTATAATTCACCCCTCCACTTT. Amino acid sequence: CASSYAGRSYNSPLHF.

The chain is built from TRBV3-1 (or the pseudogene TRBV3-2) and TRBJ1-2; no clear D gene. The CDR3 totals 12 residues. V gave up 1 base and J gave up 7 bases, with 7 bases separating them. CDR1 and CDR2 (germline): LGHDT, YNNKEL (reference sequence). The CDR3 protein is CASSQGTGGYTF. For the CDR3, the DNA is TGTGCCAGCAGCCAAGGTACCGGTGGCTACACCTTC.

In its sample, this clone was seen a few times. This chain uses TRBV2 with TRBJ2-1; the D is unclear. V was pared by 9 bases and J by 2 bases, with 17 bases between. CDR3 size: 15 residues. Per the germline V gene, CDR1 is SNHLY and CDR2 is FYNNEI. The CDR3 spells CASEFRRLPYNEQFF. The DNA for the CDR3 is TGTGCCAGTGAGTTCCGCCGTCTCCCCTACAATGAGCAGTTCTTC.

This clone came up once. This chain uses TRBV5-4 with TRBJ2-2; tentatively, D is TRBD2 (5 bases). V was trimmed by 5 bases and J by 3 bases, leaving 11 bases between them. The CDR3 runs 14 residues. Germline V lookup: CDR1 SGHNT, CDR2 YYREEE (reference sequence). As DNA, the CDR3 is TGTGCCAGCAGTCGGACTGAGGACACCGGGGAGCTGTTTTTT. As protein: CASSRTEDTGELFF. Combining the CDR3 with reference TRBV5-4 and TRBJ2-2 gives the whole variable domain ETGVTQSPTHLIKTRGQQVTLRCSSQSGHNTVSWYQQALGQGPQFIFQYYREEENGRGNFPPRFSGLQFPNYSSELNVNALELDDSALYLCASSRTEDTGELFFGEGSRLTVL.

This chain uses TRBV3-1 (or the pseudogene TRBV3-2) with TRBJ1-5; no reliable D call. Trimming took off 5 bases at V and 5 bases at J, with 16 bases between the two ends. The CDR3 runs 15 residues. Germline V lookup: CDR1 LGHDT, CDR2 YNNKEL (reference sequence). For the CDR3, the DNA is TGTGCCAGCAGCTTGGGCGCAAGCCGACATCAGCCCCAGCATTTT. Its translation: CASSLGASRHQPQHF.

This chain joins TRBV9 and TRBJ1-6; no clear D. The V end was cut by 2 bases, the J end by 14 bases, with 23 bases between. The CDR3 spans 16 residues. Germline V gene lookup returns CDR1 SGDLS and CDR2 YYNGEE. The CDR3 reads CASSVRSGRTGGTLHF. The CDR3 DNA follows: TGTGCCAGCAGCGTCCGATCCGGGCGAACCGGAGGAACCCTCCACTTT.

The DNA for the CDR3 is TGTGCCAGCAGCTTGGGGGCGGGTGGGGATCGTGGTGAAGCTTTCTTT. This codes for CASSLGAGGDRGEAFF. This chain links TRBV11-3 with TRBJ1-1; maybe TRBD1 (6 bases). The length of the CDR3 is 16 residues. Deletions cut 3 bases from V and 7 bases from J, with 21 bases between. Germline V gene lookup returns CDR1 SGHNT and CDR2 YENEEA.

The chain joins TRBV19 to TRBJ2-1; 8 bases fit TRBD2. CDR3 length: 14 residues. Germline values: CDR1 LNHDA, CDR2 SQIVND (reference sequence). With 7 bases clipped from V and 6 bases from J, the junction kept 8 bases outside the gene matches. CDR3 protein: CASTGGVLSNEQFF. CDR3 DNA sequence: TGTGCCAGTACGGGGGGGGTACTGAGCAATGAGCAGTTCTTC.